One sample yielded the 11 T cell receptor beta chains listed below, sequenced in a study of sequential checkpoint blockade in melanoma. The protocol was immunoSEQ multiplex PCR, while the TCRdb copy is restricted to in-frame clones and leaves out a portion. The table shows approximately 11,000 clones, with around 73% occurring only once. Treatment of the sample: randomized to nivolumab then ipilimumab (arm A) or the reverse (arm B). The sample in question was CD8+ T cells sorted from blood (inferred from file names), obtained from a patient given nivolumab and ipilimumab in sequence. The receptor source for this set is a human donor with melanoma.

The rearrangement joins TRBV27 to TRBJ1-5; a possible D gene is TRBD1 (6 bases). V lost 2 bases to trimming and J lost 7 bases, with 12 bases between them. The CDR3 covers 14 residues. Germline V gene lookup returns CDR1 MNHEY and CDR2 SMNVEV (reference sequence). CDR3 bases: TGTGCCAGCAGTTTAGGCAGGGGTCACCAGCCCCAGCATTTT. It yields the protein CASSLGRGHQPQHF.

The genes are TRBV5-6 and TRBJ1-1; possible D gene TRBD1, 5 bases. The CDR3 has 13 amino acids. The germline V gene encodes CDR1 SGHDT and CDR2 YYEEEE. Trimming removed 5 bases from V and 8 bases from J, with 16 bases in between. CDR3 sequence reads: CASSSRQSGEAFF. The CDR3 region has the DNA TGTGCCAGCAGTTCCAGACAGAGTGGCGAAGCTTTCTTT.

The V call is TRBV6-6, the J call TRBJ1-5; TRBD1 might be the D (6 bases). V lost 9 bases to trimming and J lost 0 bases, with 15 bases between them. The CDR3 is made up of 15 amino acids. CDR1 and CDR2 (germline): MNHNY, SVGAGI (reference sequence). The CDR3 is CASAVTGYSNQPQHF. CDR3 DNA: TGTGCCAGTGCAGTGACAGGCTATAGCAATCAGCCCCAGCATTTT.

V usage is TRBV28 and J usage is TRBJ2-5, with 12 bases identical to TRBD1. The J call is in doubt because the DNA end fits TRBJ2-7 better. The germline V gene has CDR1 MDHEN and CDR2 SYDVKM. There are 16 residues in the CDR3. The CDR3 here is CASSPGTGGNNYEQYF. Here the CDR3 DNA reads TGTGCCAGCAGCCCCGGGACAGGGGGCAACAACTACGAGCAGTACTTC.

The chain employs TRBV4-1 and TRBJ1-3, with 7 nucleotides matching TRBD1. The V and J ends lost 3 bases and 2 bases, in that order; junction bases with no gene match: 7. This CDR3 is built from 16 residues. Germline V lookup: CDR1 MGHRA, CDR2 YSYEKL. CDR3 DNA sequence: TGCGCCAGCAGCCAGCGTGGGGGACAGCCTGGAAACACCATATATTTT. Residues: CASSQRGGQPGNTIYF.

This clone has a handful of counts. The chain employs TRBV6-4 and TRBJ2-1, with D possibly being TRBD1 (7 bases). V lost 4 bases and J lost 5, with 15 bases in between. The CDR3 runs to 15 residues. Germline V gene lookup returns CDR1 MRHNA and CDR2 SNTAGT. The CDR3 protein is CASSVSGGGNNEQFF. Here the CDR3 DNA reads TGTGCCAGCAGTGTTAGCGGAGGGGGCAACAATGAGCAGTTCTTC.

The chain couples TRBV27 to TRBJ1-2; TRBD1 agrees at 7 bases. V shed 2 bases, J shed 7 bases, and the junction held 10 bases outside the gene matches. The CDR3 extends over 15 amino acids. Germline lookup yields CDR1 MNHEY and CDR2 SMNVEV (reference sequence). This chain's CDR3 is CASSLDAGGASGYTF. CDR3 nucleotides: TGTGCCAGCAGTTTAGACGCAGGGGGTGCAAGTGGCTACACCTTC.

The chain is built from TRBV27 and TRBJ2-1; tentative D call: TRBD2 (5 bases). With 4 bases removed from V and 1 base from J, the gap between germline ends came to 11 bases. The CDR3 runs 15 residues. Germline V gene lookup returns CDR1 MNHEY and CDR2 SMNVEV (reference sequence). Here the CDR3 reads CASSSEGLSYNEQFF. CDR3 sequence (DNA): TGTGCCAGCAGTTCAGAGGGCCTATCCTACAATGAGCAGTTCTTC.

This clone was counted a single time. The J gene is TRBJ2-7, the V gene TRBV6-5; a possible D gene is TRBD1 (5 bases). The CDR3 runs to 15 residues. V was trimmed by 0 bases and J by 5 bases, leaving 14 bases between them. Germline CDR1 reads MNHEY; CDR2 reads SVGAGI. The CDR3 DNA sequence: TGTGCCAGCAGTTACTCAGGTGACAGTCAGGACGAGCAGTACTTC. Amino acids: CASSYSGDSQDEQYF.

This chain joins TRBV6-5 and TRBJ2-5; D is unresolved. The J call is doubtful: the DNA matches TRBJ2-7 better. CDR1 is MNHEY, CDR2 SVGAGI, per germline. The CDR3 runs to 12 residues. The CDR3 coding sequence is TGTGCCAGCAGTGACAACTCCTACGAGCAGTACTTC. It translates to CASSDNSYEQYF.

The chain recombines TRBV7-3 with TRBJ2-2, with a possible D match to TRBD2 (6 bases). This CDR3 spans 16 amino acids. V lost 4 bases and J lost 7, with 19 bases in between. Germline V gene lookup returns CDR1 SGHTA and CDR2 FQGTGA. The CDR3 DNA follows: TGTGCCAGCAGCTCACTAGCTCGGGAGCTGGACGGGGAGCTGTTTTTT. It yields the protein CASSSLARELDGELFF.